This is a list of T cell receptor beta chains from one sample in a study of control samples from healthy donors and cancer patients. Method: immunoSEQ multiplex PCR; TCRdb's copy keeps in-frame clones and lacks some. Of around 50,000 clones in the sample, 89% were seen once. Sample: PBMCs. These TCRs come from a man in his forties with colorectal cancer. Both conserved end residues are part of each CDR3. D genes are given only for firm matches. The size field is filled for only some rows; it gives once, few, many or a size class.

j_call,cdr3_length,d_call,clone_size,v_call,cdr3_nt,cdr3_aa
TRBJ2-7,17,TRBD2,-,TRBV4-3,TGCGCCAGCAGCCAAGTAGTTGCGGGAGGGCAGCGAAACGAGCAGTACTTC,CASSQVVAGGQRNEQYF
TRBJ2-7,12,-,-,TRBV5-1,TGCGCCAGCAGCTCCCTAGGGTACGAGCAGTACTTC,CASSSLGYEQYF
TRBJ2-6,18,TRBD2,-,TRBV12-5,TGTGCTAGTGGATCCACTAGCGGGAGGGTGTCTGGGGCCAACGTCCTGACTTTC,CASGSTSGRVSGANVLTF
TRBJ1-1,13,-,-,TRBV19,TGTGCCAGTAGTATTCAAGTGAACACTGAAGCTTTCTTT,CASSIQVNTEAFF
TRBJ2-1,17,TRBD2,-,TRBV10-3,TGTGCCATCAGTGGACTAGCGGGATATACCTCCTACAATGAGCAGTTCTTC,CAISGLAGYTSYNEQFF
TRBJ1-4,15,-,-,TRBV5-1,TGCGCCAGCAGCTTATACAGGGCTGGGGTTGAAAAACTGTTTTTT,CASSLYRAGVEKLFF
TRBJ2-1,18,TRBD2,-,TRBV24-1,TGTGCCACCAGTGATGCTCCGCGGGGGAAGAGCTCCTACAATGAGCAGTTCTTC,CATSDAPRGKSSYNEQFF
TRBJ2-7,13,-,-,TRBV12-3/TRBV12-4,TGTGCCAGCAGCAGGGACATAACCTACGAGCAGTACTTC,CASSRDITYEQYF
TRBJ1-1,15,-,-,TRBV3-1/TRBV3-2,TGTGCCAGCAGCCAAGAAAACAGCTTGAACACTGAAGCTTTCTTT,CASSQENSLNTEAFF
TRBJ2-7,15,-,-,TRBV3-1/TRBV3-2,TGTGCCAGCAGCCTTTCAGGGCAGGCCTCCTACGAGCAGTACTTC,CASSLSGQASYEQYF
TRBJ2-7,14,-,-,TRBV9,TGTGCCAGCAGCTCCCGGCAGGCAACCTACGAGCAGTACTTC,CASSSRQATYEQYF
TRBJ2-5,14,-,-,TRBV11-3,TGTGCCAGCAGCGACCTGCTGGTACAAGAAACCCAGTACTTC,CASSDLLVQETQYF
TRBJ2-7,16,TRBD1,-,TRBV28,TGTGCCAGCAGCTGGGGGGACAGGTCCCCCTCCTACGAGCAGTACTTC,CASSWGDRSPSYEQYF
TRBJ1-6,15,-,-,TRBV27,TGTGCCAGCAGTATAAGAGGCTCCTATAATTCACCCCTCCACTTT,CASSIRGSYNSPLHF
TRBJ1-3,13,-,-,TRBV19,TGTGCCAGTACGGAGGGGACTGGAAACACCATATATTTT,CASTEGTGNTIYF
TRBJ1-4,15,TRBD1,-,TRBV27,TGTGCCAGCAGTTTTCACGGGACAGGGGATGAAAAACTGTTTTTT,CASSFHGTGDEKLFF
TRBJ1-3,19,-,-,TRBV6-2/TRBV6-3,TGTGCCAGCAGTTACTCAGGTGGACAGCCGAGGAGAACTGGAAACACCATATATTTT,CASSYSGGQPRRTGNTIYF
TRBJ2-1,16,TRBD2,-,TRBV24-1,TGTGCCACCAGTGACGGGACTAGCGTAACCTACAATGAGCAGTTCTTC,CATSDGTSVTYNEQFF
TRBJ2-1,16,TRBD2,-,TRBV19,TGTGCCAGTAGTAACCAACTAGCGGGGGTACACAATGAGCAGTTCTTC,CASSNQLAGVHNEQFF
TRBJ2-2,15,-,-,TRBV28,TGTGCCAGTACTGTAGGGGGGGCGAACACCGGGGAGCTGTTTTTT,CASTVGGANTGELFF
TRBJ1-1,14,-,-,TRBV2,TGTGCCAGCAGCCGCGAGGGGTTGGACACTGAAGCTTTCTTT,CASSREGLDTEAFF
TRBJ1-1,16,TRBD1,-,TRBV19,TGTGCCAGTAGTATCGACAGGGGTGATGTGAACACTGAAGCTTTCTTT,CASSIDRGDVNTEAFF
TRBJ2-7,13,TRBD1,-,TRBV6-4,TGTGCCAGCAGTGAGCACAGGGGGCTTGAGCAGTACTTC,CASSEHRGLEQYF
TRBJ1-1,11,-,-,TRBV4-3,TGCGCCAGCAGCTCCAACACTGAAGCTTTCTTT,CASSSNTEAFF
TRBJ2-5,16,-,-,TRBV4-1,TGCGCCAGCAGCCAAGAAGGGGGAGGCTACCAAGAGACCCAGTACTTC,CASSQEGGGYQETQYF
TRBJ2-7,15,-,-,TRBV4-3,TGCGCCAGCAGCCAAGGGTCGACAGGAATCTACGAGCAGTACTTC,CASSQGSTGIYEQYF
TRBJ1-1,15,-,-,TRBV27,TGTGCCAGCAGTTTATCCTCAGACCGGAACACTGAAGCTTTCTTT,CASSLSSDRNTEAFF
TRBJ1-1,14,-,-,TRBV27,TGTGCCAGCAGTTTACTTTCGGTGAACACTGAAGCTTTCTTT,CASSLLSVNTEAFF
TRBJ2-1,16,TRBD1,-,TRBV28,TGTGCCAGCAGTTTATTGTCGGGACAGGTTGGGTCTGAGCAGTTCTTC,CASSLLSGQVGSEQFF
TRBJ1-1,16,-,-,TRBV12-5,TGTGCTAGTGGTTTGTTCATCACAGGGATGAACACTGAAGCTTTCTTT,CASGLFITGMNTEAFF
TRBJ2-2,17,TRBD2,-,TRBV24-1,TGTGCCACCAGTGATGTGTGGACTAGCGGAAACACCGGGGAGCTGTTTTTT,CATSDVWTSGNTGELFF
TRBJ1-6,14,-,-,TRBV30,TGTGCCTGGAGTGGACCGCTAGGCGGTTCACCCCTCCACTTT,CAWSGPLGGSPLHF
TRBJ2-1,13,-,-,TRBV6-5,TGTGCCAGCAGAAATATCGGGTCGAATGAGCAGTTCTTC,CASRNIGSNEQFF
TRBJ2-7,18,TRBD1,-,TRBV11-3,TGTGCCAGCAGCTTAGGGTTAGGGACAGCTACAAGCTCCTACGAGCAGTACTTC,CASSLGLGTATSSYEQYF
TRBJ1-6,14,TRBD1,-,TRBV7-8,TGTGCCAGCAGCCAGGGGGTCCATAATTCACCCCTCCACTTT,CASSQGVHNSPLHF
TRBJ1-2,14,TRBD1,-,TRBV6-4,TGTGCCAGCAACCCAGGGGGAACGGGGTATGGCTACACCTTC,CASNPGGTGYGYTF
TRBJ2-3,13,-,-,TRBV7-9,TGTGCCAGCCGTGAGGCAAGCACAGATACGCAGTATTTT,CASREASTDTQYF
TRBJ1-5,15,-,-,TRBV30,TGTGCCTGGAGTCGGGGAACAGATAGCAATCAGCCCCAGCATTTT,CAWSRGTDSNQPQHF
TRBJ1-1,15,-,once,TRBV5-1,TGCGCCAGCAGCTTGGACCGGGGGGTGGTCACTGAAGCTTTCTTT,CASSLDRGVVTEAFF
TRBJ2-7,12,-,-,TRBV7-9,TGTGCCAGCAGCTTGGGCAGCTACGAGCAGTACTTC,CASSLGSYEQYF
TRBJ1-5,13,TRBD1,-,TRBV12-3/TRBV12-4,TGTGCCAGCTCCGGACAGGGCAATCGACCCCAGCATTTT,CASSGQGNRPQHF
TRBJ2-2,14,-,once,TRBV10-3,TGTGCCATCAGTGAAGCGGGCCGGACGGGGGAGCTGTTTTTT,CAISEAGRTGELFF
TRBJ2-5,16,TRBD2,-,TRBV7-9,TGTGCCAGCAGCTTAGCGTTAGCGGGAGGCGGGGAGACCCAGTACTTC,CASSLALAGGGETQYF
TRBJ2-1,16,TRBD2,-,TRBV24-1,TGTGCCACCAGTGACTCCGAGACTAGCGGAATTAATGAGCAGTTCTTC,CATSDSETSGINEQFF
TRBJ1-6,14,TRBD1,once,TRBV2,TGTGCCAGCAGTTCGGACAGGGGTAATTCACCCCTCCACTTT,CASSSDRGNSPLHF
TRBJ1-3,13,-,few,TRBV5-6,TGTGCCAGCAGCTGGGCGTCTGGAAACACCATATATTTT,CASSWASGNTIYF
TRBJ2-7,14,-,once,TRBV28,TGTGCCAGCAGTTTGGCACCCGAAGTTTACGAGCAGTACTTC,CASSLAPEVYEQYF
TRBJ2-7,14,TRBD2,-,TRBV30,TGTGCCTGGAGTCCCAGCGGGAGGGCTGGGGAGCAGTACTTC,CAWSPSGRAGEQYF
TRBJ2-3,15,TRBD2,-,TRBV27,TGTGCCAGCAGTCCCCGACTAGCACCCACAGATACGCAGTATTTT,CASSPRLAPTDTQYF
TRBJ2-1,14,-,-,TRBV5-4,TGTGCCAGCAGCTTGGCCCTGAGGAAAAATGAGCAGTTCTTC,CASSLALRKNEQFF
TRBJ2-7,12,-,-,TRBV11-2,TGTGCCAGCAGCTTAGGGGTCTACGAGCAGTACTTC,CASSLGVYEQYF
TRBJ1-1,17,-,-,TRBV5-1,TGCGCCAGCAGGCCCACATTCCCAGGGTACGAGAACACTGAAGCTTTCTTT,CASRPTFPGYENTEAFF
TRBJ2-5,12,TRBD1,few,TRBV27,TGTGCCAGCAGCTACAGGGGAGAGACCCAGTACTTC,CASSYRGETQYF
TRBJ1-4,18,-,-,TRBV11-2,TGTGCCAGCAGCTCCCTTACTGACAGGCGTGCAACTAATGAAAAACTGTTTTTT,CASSSLTDRRATNEKLFF
TRBJ1-3,15,TRBD1,-,TRBV12-5,TGTGCTAGTGGTTGGGGACAGGGGGGTGGAAACACCATATATTTT,CASGWGQGGGNTIYF
TRBJ1-5,13,-,-,TRBV19,TGTGCCAGTAGTGAGCAATTTAGTCAGCCCCAGCATTTT,CASSEQFSQPQHF
TRBJ2-7,14,-,-,TRBV6-5,TGTGCCAGCAGCCGACAGGCCGAAGCCTACGAGCAGTACTTC,CASSRQAEAYEQYF
TRBJ1-4,14,-,-,TRBV6-1,TGTGCCAGCAGTGAACACAGGTCCCCGGAAAAACTGTTTTTT,CASSEHRSPEKLFF